This entry is about one T cell receptor (beta chain). Trimming left V 1 base short and J 2 bases short, with 5 bases between. Germline V gene data show CDR1 as MDHEN and CDR2 as SYDVKM. The length of the CDR3 is 14 residues. MiXCR was run by TCRdb on the PCR reads, yielding one entry per CDR3 protein. The sample lists approximately 20,000 distinct CDR3 sequences, 36% occurring once. These data come from a study of tumor-infiltrating lymphocytes in oesophageal squamous cell carcinoma. The chain uses TRBV28 and TRBJ1-4, with D unclear. Sequencing was performed on esophageal tumor tissue. This TCR was sampled from a male donor with esophageal squamous cell carcinoma. Here the CDR3 DNA reads TGTGCCAGCAGTTTATCACAGACTAATGAAAAACTGTTTTTT. It translates to CASSLSQTNEKLFF.